What follows is one TCR beta chain and its context. The antigen is not known. Additional DNA sequences in this sample encode the identical CDR3. The sample belongs to a study of CD8+ T cells in alopecia areata. The study's findings and limits: Scalp samples also contribute reads from the resident alphabeta T cells found in normal skin. TCR sharing was clearer in mice than between patients, perhaps partly owing to patient HLA diversity. Scalp lesions, especially in alopecia totalis/universalis, had higher clonality than normal scalp.

In each case, RNA was isolated and then reverse transcribed into cDNA as the sequencing template. Generated by immunoSEQ multiplex PCR, the TCRdb table keeps only in-frame clones and is missing some. Of about 150,000 clones listed, 55% are singletons. Sequences were obtained from CD4+ T cells sorted from blood. The TCR was taken from a human donor in good health.

The CDR3 sequence is CASSSGPTEETQYF. In DNA form, the CDR3 reads TGCGCCAGCAGCTCAGGACCGACAGAAGAGACCCAGTACTTC. The chain uses TRBV5-1 and TRBJ2-5; D is possibly TRBD1 (5 bases). Germline V gene lookup returns CDR1 SGHRS and CDR2 YFSETQ. The V and J ends lost 3 bases and 3 bases respectively, with 12 bases between them. The CDR3 has 14 amino acids.